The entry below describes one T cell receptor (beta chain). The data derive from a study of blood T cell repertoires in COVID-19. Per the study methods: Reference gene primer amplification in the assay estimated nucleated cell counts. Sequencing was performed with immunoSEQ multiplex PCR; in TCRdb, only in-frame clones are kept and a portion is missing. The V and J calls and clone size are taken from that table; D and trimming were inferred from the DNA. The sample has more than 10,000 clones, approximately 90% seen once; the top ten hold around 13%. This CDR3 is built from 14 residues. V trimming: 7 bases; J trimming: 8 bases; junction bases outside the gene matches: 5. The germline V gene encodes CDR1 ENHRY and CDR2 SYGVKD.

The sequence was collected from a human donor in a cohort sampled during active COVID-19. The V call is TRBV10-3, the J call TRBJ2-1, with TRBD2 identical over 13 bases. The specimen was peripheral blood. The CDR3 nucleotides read TGTGCCATCATGGGACTAGCGGGAAACTATGAGCAGTTCTTC. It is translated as CAIMGLAGNYEQFF.